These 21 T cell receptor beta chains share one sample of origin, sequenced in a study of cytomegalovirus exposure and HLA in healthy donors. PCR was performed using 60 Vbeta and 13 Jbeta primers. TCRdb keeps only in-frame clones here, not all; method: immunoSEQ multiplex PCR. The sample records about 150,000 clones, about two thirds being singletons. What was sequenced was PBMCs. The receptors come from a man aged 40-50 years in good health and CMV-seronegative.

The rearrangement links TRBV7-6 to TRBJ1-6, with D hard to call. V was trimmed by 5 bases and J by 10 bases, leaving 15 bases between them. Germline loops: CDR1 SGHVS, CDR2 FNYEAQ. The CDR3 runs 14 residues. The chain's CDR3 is CASSVQMEGSPLHF. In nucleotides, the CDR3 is TGTGCCAGCAGCGTGCAAATGGAGGGATCACCCCTCCACTTT.

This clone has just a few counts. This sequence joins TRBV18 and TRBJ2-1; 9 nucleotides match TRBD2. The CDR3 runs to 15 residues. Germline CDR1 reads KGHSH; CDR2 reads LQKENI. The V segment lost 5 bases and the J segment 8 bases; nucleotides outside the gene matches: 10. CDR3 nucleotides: TGTGCCAGCTCAACGGCGGGAGGGCCGGTGCATGAGCAGTTCTTC. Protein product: CASSTAGGPVHEQFF.

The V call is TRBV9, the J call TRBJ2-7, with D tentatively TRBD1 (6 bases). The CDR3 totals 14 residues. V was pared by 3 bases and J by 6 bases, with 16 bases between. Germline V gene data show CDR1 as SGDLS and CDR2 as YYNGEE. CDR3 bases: TGTGCCAGCAGCGGTGCCGGGACACAGCGCGAGCAGTACTTC. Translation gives CASSGAGTQREQYF.

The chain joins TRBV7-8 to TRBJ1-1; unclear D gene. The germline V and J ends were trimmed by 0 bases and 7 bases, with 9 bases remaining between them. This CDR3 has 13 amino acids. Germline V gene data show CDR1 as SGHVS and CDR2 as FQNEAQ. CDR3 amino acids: CASSLAYSGEAFF. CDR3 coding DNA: TGTGCCAGCAGCTTAGCGTACTCCGGTGAAGCTTTCTTT.

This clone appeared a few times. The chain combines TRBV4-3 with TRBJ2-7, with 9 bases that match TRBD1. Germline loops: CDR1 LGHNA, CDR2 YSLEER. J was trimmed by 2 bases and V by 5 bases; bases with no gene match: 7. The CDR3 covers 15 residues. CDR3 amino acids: CASSIRTGEPYEQYF. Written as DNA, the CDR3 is TGCGCCAGCAGCATACGGACAGGGGAACCCTACGAGCAGTACTTC.

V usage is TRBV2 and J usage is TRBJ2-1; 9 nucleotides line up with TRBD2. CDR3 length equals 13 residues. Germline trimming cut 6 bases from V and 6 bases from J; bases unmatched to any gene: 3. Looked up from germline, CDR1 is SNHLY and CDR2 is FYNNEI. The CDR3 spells CASRGTSPNEQFF. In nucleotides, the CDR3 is TGTGCCAGCAGAGGGACTAGCCCCAATGAGCAGTTCTTC. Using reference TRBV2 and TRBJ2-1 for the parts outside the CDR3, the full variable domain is EPEVTQTPSHQVTQMGQEVILRCVPISNHLYFYWYRQILGQKVEFLVSFYNNEISEKSEIFDDQFSVERPDGSNFTLKIRSTKLEDSAMYFCASRGTSPNEQFFGPGTRLTVL.

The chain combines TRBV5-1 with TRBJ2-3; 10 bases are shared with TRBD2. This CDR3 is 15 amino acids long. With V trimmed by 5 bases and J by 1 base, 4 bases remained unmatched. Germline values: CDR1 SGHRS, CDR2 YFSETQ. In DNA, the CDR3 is TGCGCCAGCAGGGCGCTAGCGGGGGGCACAGATACGCAGTATTTT. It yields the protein CASRALAGGTDTQYF.

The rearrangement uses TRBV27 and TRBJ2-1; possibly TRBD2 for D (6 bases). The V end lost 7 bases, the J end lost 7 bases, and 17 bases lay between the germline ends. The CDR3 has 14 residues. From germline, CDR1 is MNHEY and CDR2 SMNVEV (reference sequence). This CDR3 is CASMRDGRRNEQFF. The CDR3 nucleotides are TGTGCCAGCATGCGGGACGGCCGGCGAAATGAGCAGTTCTTC.

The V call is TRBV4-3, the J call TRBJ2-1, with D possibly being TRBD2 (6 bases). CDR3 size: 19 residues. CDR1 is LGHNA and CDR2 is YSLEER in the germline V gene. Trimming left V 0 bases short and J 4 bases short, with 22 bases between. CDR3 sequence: CASSQDVILPGEGYNEQFF. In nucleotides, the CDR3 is TGCGCCAGCAGCCAAGATGTAATTCTTCCGGGAGAAGGGTACAATGAGCAGTTCTTC.

The CDR3 DNA sequence: TGTGCCAGCTCCTCGAGCGGGGGGGCCAAAAACATTCAGTACTTC. This translates into CASSSSGGAKNIQYF. The chain employs TRBV7-3 and TRBJ2-4; 9 positions agree with TRBD2. The V gene's germline CDR1 is SGHTA and CDR2 FQGTGA. V shed 8 bases, J shed 1 base, and the junction held 6 bases outside the gene matches. The CDR3 has 15 residues. The full variable domain, its missing parts supplied by reference TRBV7-3 and TRBJ2-4, is GAGVSQTPSNKVTEKGKYVELRCDPISGHTALYWYRQSLGQGPEFLIYFQGTGAADDSGLPNDRFFAVRPEGSVSTLKIQRTERGDSAVYLCASSSSGGAKNIQYFGAGTRLSVL.

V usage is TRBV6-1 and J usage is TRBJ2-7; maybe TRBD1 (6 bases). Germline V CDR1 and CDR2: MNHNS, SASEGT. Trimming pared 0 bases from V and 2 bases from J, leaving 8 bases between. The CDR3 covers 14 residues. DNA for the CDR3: TGTGCCAGCAGTGAAGCCCAGGGGCCCTACGAGCAGTACTTC. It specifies CASSEAQGPYEQYF.

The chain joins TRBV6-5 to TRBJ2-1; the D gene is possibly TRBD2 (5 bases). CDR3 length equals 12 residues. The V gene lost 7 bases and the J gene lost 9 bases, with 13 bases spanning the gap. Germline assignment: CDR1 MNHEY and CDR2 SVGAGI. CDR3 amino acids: CASIGVGGEQFF. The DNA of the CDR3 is TGTGCCAGCATTGGAGTAGGAGGTGAGCAGTTCTTC.

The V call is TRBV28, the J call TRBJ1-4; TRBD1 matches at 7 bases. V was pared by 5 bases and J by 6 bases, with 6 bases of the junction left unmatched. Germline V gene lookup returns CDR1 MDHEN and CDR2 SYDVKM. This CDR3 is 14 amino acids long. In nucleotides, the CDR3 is TGTGCCAGCAGTCGTCTTCAGGGGGATGAAAAACTGTTTTTT. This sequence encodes CASSRLQGDEKLFF.

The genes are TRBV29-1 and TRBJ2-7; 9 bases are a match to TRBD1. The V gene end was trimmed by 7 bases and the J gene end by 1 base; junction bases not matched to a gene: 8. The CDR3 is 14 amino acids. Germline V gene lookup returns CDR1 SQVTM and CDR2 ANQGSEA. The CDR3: CSAMTGGKSYEQYF. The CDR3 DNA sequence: TGCAGCGCAATGACAGGGGGGAAGTCCTACGAGCAGTACTTC.

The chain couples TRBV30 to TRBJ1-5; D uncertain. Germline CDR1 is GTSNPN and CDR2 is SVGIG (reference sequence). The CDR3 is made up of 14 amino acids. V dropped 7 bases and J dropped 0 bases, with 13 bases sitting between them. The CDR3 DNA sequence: TGTGCCTTGGCGGAAATTAATAGCAATCAGCCCCAGCATTTT. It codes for CALAEINSNQPQHF.

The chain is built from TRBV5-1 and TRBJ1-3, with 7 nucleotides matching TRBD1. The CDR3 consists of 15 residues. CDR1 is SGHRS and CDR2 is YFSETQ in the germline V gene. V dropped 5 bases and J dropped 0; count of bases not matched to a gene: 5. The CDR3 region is CASRLGQLSGNTIYF. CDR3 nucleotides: TGCGCCAGCAGACTGGGACAGCTCTCTGGAAACACCATATATTTT.

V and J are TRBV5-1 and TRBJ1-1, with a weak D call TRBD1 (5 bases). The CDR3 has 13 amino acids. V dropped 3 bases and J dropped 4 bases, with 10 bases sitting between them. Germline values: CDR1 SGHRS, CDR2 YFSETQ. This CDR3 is CASSYRKGTEAFF. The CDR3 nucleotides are TGCGCCAGCAGCTACAGGAAGGGCACTGAAGCTTTCTTT.

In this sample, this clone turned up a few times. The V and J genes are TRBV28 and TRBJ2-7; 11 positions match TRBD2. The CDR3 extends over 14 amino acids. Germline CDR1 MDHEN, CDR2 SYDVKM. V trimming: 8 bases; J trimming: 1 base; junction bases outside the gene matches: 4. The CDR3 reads CASQTSGASYEQYF. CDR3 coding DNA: TGTGCCAGCCAGACTAGCGGGGCGTCCTACGAGCAGTACTTC.

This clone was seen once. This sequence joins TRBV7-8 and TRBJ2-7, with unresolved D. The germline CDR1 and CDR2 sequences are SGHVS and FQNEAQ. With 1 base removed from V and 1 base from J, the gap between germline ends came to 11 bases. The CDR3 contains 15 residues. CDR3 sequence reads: CASSLDGPGSYEQYF. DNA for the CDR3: TGTGCCAGCAGCTTAGATGGTCCAGGATCCTACGAGCAGTACTTC.

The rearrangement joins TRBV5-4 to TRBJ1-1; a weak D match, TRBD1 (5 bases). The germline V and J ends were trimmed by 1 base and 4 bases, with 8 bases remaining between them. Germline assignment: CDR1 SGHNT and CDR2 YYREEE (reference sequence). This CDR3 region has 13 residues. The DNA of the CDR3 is TGTGCCAGCAGCTTGAGTGACAGCACTGAAGCTTTCTTT. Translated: CASSLSDSTEAFF.

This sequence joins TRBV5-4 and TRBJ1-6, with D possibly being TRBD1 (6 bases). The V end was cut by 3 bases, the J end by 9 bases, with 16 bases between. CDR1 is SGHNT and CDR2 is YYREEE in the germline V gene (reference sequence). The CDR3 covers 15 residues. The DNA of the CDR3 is TGTGCCAGCAGCTCCCAAAAACTGGGGGCTTCACCCCTCCACTTT. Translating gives CASSSQKLGASPLHF.